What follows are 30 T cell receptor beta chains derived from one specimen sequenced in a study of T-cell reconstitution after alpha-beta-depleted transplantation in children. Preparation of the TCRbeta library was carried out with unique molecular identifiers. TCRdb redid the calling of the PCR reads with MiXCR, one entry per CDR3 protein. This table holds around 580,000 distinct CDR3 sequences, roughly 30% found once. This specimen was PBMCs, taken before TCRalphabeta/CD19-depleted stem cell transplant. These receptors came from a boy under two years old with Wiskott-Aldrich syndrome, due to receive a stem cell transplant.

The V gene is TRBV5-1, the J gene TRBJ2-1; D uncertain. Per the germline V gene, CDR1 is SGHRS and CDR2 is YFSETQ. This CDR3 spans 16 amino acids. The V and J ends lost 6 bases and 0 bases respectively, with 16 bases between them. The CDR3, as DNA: TGCGCCAGCACCCCCGGGTCGCGGAGCTCCTACAATGAGCAGTTCTTC. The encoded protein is CASTPGSRSSYNEQFF.

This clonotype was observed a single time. CDR3 in amino acids: CASSFSTTRETQYF. In DNA, the CDR3 is TGTGCCAGCAGTTTCTCCACCACACGAGAGACCCAGTACTTC. The chain has TRBV27 and TRBJ2-5; D not resolved. The CDR3 length is 14 residues. Trimming cost V 3 bases and J 4 bases, with 12 bases left between them. The germline CDR1 and CDR2 sequences are MNHEY and SMNVEV (reference sequence).

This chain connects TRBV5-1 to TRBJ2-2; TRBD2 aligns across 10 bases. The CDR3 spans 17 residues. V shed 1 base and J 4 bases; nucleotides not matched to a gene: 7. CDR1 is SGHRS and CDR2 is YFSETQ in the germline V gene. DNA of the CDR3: TGCGCCAGCAGCTTGATCCCTAGCGGGAGTGGCACCGGGGAGCTGTTTTTT. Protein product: CASSLIPSGSGTGELFF.

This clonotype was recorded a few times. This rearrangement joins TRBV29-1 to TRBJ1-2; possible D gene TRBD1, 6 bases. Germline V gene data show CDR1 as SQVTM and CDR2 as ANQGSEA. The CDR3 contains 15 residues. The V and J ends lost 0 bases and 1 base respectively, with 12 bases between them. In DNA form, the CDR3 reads TGCAGCGTTGAAGAACGGGGGGCCGTTAACTATGGCTACACCTTC. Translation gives CSVEERGAVNYGYTF.

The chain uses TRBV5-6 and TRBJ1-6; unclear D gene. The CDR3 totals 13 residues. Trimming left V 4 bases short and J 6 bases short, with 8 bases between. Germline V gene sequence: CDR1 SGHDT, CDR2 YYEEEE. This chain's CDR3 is CASSPRGNSPLHF. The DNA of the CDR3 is TGTGCCAGCAGCCCGCGGGGTAATTCACCCCTCCACTTT.

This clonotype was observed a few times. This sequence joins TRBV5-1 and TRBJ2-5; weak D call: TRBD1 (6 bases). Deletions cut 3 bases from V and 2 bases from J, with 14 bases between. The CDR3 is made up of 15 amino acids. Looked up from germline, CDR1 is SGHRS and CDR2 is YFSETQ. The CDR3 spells CASSSGQPLQETQYF. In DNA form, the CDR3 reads TGCGCCAGCAGCTCCGGACAGCCTCTGCAAGAGACCCAGTACTTC.

CDR3 loop: CASSLDGFGGDTQYF. For the CDR3, the DNA is TGTGCCAGCAGCTTGGACGGCTTCGGCGGAGATACGCAGTATTTT. V gene TRBV5-6 combines with J gene TRBJ2-3; D gene unclear. The CDR3 length is 15 residues. Germline CDR1 SGHDT, CDR2 YYEEEE. Trimming left V 0 bases short and J 5 bases short, with 13 bases between.

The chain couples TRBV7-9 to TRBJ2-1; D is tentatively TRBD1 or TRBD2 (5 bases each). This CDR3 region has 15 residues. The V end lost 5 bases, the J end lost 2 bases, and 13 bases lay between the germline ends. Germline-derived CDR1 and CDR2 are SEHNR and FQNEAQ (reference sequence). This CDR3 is CASSTIGTTYNEQFF. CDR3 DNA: TGTGCCAGCAGCACCATAGGGACCACCTACAATGAGCAGTTCTTC. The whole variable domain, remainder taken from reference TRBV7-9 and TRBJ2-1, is DTGVSQNPRHKITKRGQNVTFRCDPISEHNRLYWYRQTLGQGPEFLTYFQNEAQLEKSRLLSDRFSAERPKGSFSTLEIQRTEQGDSAMYLCASSTIGTTYNEQFFGPGTRLTVL.

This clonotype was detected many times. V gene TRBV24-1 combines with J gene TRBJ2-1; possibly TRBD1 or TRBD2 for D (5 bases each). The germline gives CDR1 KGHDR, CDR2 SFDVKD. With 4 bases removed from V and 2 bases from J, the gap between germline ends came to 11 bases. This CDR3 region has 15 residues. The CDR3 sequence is CATSDPGTAYNEQFF. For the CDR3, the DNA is TGTGCCACCAGTGACCCGGGGACCGCCTACAATGAGCAGTTCTTC.

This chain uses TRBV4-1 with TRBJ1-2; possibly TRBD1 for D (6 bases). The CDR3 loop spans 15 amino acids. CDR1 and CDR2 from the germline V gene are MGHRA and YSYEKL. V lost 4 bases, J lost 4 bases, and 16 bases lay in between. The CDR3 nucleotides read TGCGCCAGCAGCCCTATACCGGGACAAAGCTATGGCTACACCTTC. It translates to CASSPIPGQSYGYTF.

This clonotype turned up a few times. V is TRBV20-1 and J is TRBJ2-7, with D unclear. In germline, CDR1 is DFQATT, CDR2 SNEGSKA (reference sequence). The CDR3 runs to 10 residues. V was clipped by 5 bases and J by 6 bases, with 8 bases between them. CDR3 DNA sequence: TGCAGTGCTTTCGAGCGCGAGCAGTACTTC. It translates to CSAFEREQYF.

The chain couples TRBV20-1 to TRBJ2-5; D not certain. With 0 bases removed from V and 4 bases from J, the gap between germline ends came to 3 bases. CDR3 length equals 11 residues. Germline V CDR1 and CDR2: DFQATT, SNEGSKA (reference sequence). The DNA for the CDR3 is TGCAGTGCTAGAGATTCAGAGACCCAGTACTTC. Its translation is CSARDSETQYF.

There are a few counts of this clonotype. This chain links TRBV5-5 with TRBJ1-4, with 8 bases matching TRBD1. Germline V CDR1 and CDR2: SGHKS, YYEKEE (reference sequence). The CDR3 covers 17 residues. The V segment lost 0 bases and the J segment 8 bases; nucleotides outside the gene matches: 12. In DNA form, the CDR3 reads TGTGCCAGCAGCTTGGATGTTAGGACAGGGCGGGAGGAAAAACTGTTTTTT. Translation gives CASSLDVRTGREEKLFF.

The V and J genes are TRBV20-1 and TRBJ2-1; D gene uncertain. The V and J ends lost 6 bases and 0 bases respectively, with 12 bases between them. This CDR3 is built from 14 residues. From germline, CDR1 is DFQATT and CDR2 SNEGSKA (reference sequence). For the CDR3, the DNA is TGCAGTGCAAACCTAGAGAGCTCCTACAATGAGCAGTTCTTC. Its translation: CSANLESSYNEQFF.

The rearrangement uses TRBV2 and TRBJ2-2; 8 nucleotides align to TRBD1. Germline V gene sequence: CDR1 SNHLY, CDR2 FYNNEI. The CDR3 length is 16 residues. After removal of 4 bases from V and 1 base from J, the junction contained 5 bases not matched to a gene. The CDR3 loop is CASSVFGTGNTGELFF. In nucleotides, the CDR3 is TGTGCCAGCAGTGTCTTTGGGACAGGGAACACCGGGGAGCTGTTTTTT.

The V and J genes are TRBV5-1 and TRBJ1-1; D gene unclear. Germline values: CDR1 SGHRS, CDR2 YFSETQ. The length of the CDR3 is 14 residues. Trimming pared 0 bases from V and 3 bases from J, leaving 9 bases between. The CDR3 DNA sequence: TGCGCCAGCAGCTTGGAACCGGAGTACACTGAAGCTTTCTTT. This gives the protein CASSLEPEYTEAFF.

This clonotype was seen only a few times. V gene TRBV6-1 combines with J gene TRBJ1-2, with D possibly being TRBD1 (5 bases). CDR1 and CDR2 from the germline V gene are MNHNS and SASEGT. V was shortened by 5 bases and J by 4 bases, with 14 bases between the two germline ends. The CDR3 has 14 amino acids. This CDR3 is CASSPRQSLYGYTF. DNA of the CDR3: TGTGCCAGCAGTCCAAGACAGAGCCTCTATGGCTACACCTTC.

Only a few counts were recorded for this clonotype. DNA of the CDR3: TGTGCCAGCAGCCAAGGTAGTAGTGCCCCACAAGAGACCCAGTACTTC. Its protein product is CASSQGSSAPQETQYF. J is TRBJ2-5 and V is TRBV4-2; D is unclear. Per the germline V gene, CDR1 is LGHNA and CDR2 is YNFKEQ. Trimming shortened V by 1 base and J by 2 bases, and 14 bases separated the two germline ends. The CDR3 covers 16 residues.

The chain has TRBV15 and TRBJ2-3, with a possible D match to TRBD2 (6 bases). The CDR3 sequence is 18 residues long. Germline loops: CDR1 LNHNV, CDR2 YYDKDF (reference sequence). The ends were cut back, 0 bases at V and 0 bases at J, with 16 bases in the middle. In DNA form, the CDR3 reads TGTGCCACCAGCAGAGATTATGGAAAAGCGGGTAGCACAGATACGCAGTATTTT. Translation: CATSRDYGKAGSTDTQYF.

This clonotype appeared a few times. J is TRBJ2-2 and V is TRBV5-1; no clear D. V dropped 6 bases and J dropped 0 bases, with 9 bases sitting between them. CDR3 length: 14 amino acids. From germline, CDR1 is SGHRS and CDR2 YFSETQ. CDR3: CASTRDSNTGELFF. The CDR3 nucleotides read TGCGCCAGCACACGAGACTCGAACACCGGGGAGCTGTTTTTT.

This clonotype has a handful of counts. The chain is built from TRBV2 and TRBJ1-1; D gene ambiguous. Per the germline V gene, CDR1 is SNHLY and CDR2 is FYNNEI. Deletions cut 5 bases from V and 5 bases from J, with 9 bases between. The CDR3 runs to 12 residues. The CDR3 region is CASSFDWTEAFF. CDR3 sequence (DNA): TGTGCCAGCAGTTTTGATTGGACTGAAGCTTTCTTT.

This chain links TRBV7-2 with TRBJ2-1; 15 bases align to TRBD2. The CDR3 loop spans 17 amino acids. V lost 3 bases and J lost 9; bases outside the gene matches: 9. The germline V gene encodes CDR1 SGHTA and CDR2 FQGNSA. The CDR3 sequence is CASSFQRTSGRVGEQFF. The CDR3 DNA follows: TGTGCCAGCAGCTTTCAGAGGACTAGCGGGAGGGTGGGTGAGCAGTTCTTC.

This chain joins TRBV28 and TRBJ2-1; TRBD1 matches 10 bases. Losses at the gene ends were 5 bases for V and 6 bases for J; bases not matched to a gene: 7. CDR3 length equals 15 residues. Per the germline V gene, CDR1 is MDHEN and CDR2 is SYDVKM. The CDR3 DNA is TGTGCCAGCAGTCCCGGGACAGGGGTGGGCAATGAGCAGTTCTTC. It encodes CASSPGTGVGNEQFF. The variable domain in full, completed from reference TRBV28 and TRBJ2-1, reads DVKVTQSSRYLVKRTGEKVFLECVQDMDHENMFWYRQDPGLGLRLIYFSYDVKMKEKGDIPEGYSVSREKKERFSLILESASTNQTSMYLCASSPGTGVGNEQFFGPGTRLTVL.

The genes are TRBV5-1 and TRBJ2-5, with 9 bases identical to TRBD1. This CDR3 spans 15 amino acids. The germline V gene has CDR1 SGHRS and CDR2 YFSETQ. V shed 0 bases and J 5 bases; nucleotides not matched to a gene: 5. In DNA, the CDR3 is TGCGCCAGCAGCTTGGACGGGACAGGGCTGGAGACCCAGTACTTC. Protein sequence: CASSLDGTGLETQYF. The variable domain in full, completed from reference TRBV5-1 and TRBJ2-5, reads KAGVTQTPRYLIKTRGQQVTLSCSPISGHRSVSWYQQTPGQGLQFLFEYFSETQRNKGNFPGRFSGRQFSNSRSEMNVSTLELGDSALYLCASSLDGTGLETQYFGPGTRLLVL.

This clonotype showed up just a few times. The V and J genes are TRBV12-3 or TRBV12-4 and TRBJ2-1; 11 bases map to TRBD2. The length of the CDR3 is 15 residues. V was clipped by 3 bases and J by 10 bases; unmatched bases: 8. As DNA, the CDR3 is TGTGCCAGCAGTTTCGGGCTAGCGGGAGGATGGGAGCAGTTCTTC. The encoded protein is CASSFGLAGGWEQFF.

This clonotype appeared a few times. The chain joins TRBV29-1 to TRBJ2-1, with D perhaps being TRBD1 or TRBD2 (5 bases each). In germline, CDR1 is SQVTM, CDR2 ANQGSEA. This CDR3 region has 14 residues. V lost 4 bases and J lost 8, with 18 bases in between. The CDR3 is CSVVLGDRQDEQFF. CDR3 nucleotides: TGCAGCGTTGTTCTGGGGGACCGGCAGGATGAGCAGTTCTTC.

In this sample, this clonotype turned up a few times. Here the CDR3 DNA reads TGCGCCAGCAGCCCCCGTGGGGACCGGAACACTGAAGCTTTCTTT. Protein: CASSPRGDRNTEAFF. This chain joins TRBV5-1 and TRBJ1-1, with a possible D match to TRBD1 (5 bases). This CDR3 comprises 15 residues. V gave up 4 bases and J gave up 1 base, with 14 bases separating them. CDR1 SGHRS and CDR2 YFSETQ come from the germline V gene.

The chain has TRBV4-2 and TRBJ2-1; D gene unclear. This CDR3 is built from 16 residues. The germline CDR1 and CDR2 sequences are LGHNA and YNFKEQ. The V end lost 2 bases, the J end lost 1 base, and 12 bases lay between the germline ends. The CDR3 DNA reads TGTGCCAGCAGCCAATCGGTGTGGGGTTCCTACAATGAGCAGTTCTTC. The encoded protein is CASSQSVWGSYNEQFF.

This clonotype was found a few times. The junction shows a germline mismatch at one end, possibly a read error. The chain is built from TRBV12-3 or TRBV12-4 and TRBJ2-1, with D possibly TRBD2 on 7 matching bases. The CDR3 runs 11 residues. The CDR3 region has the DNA TGTGCCAGCAGTTTAGAGGGGGGGGAGATCTTC. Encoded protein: CASSLEGGEIF.

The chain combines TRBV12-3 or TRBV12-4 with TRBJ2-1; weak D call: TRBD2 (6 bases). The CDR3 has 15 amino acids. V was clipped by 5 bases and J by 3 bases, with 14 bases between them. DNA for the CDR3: TGTGCCAGCAGTCGATCGGGAGAGAGCTACAATGAGCAGTTCTTC. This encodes CASSRSGESYNEQFF.